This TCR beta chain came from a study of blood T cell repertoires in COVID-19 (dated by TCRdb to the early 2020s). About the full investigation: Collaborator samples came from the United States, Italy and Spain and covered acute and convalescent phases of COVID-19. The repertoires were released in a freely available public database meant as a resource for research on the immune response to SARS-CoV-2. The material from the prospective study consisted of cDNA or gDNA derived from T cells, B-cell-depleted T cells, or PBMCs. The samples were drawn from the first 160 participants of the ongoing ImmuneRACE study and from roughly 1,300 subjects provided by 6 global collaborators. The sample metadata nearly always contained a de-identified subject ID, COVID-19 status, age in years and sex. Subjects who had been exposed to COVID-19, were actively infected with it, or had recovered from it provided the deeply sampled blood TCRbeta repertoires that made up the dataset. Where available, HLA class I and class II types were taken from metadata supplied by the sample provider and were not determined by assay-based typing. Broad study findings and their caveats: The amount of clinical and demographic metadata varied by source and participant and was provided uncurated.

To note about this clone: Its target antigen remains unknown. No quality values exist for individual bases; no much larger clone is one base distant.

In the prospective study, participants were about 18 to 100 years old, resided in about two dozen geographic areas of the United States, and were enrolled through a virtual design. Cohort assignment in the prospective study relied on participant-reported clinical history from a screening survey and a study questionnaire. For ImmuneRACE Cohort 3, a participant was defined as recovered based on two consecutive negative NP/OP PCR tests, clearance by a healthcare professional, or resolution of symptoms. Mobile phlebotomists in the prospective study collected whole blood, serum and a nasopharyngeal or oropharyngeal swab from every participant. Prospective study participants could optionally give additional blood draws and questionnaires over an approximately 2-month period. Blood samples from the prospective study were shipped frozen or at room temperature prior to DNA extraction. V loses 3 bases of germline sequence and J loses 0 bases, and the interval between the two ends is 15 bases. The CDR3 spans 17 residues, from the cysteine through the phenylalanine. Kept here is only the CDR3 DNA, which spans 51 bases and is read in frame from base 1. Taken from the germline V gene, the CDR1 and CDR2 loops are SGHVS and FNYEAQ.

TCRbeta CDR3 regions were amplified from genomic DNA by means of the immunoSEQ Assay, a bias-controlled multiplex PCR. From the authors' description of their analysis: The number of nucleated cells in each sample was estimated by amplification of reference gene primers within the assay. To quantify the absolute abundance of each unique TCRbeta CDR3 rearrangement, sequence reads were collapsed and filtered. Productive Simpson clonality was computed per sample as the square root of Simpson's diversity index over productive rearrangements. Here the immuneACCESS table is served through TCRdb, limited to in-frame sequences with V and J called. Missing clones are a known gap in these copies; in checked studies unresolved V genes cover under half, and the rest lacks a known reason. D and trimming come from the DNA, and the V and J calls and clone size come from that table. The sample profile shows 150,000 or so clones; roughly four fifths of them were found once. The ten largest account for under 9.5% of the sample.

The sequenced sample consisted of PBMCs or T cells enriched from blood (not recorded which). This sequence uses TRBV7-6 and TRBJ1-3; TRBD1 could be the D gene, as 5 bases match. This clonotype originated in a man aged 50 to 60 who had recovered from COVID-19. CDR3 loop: CASSFTDSIFSGNTIYF. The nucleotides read TGTGCCAGCAGCTTTACCGACAGTATTTTCTCTGGAAACACCATATATTTT.